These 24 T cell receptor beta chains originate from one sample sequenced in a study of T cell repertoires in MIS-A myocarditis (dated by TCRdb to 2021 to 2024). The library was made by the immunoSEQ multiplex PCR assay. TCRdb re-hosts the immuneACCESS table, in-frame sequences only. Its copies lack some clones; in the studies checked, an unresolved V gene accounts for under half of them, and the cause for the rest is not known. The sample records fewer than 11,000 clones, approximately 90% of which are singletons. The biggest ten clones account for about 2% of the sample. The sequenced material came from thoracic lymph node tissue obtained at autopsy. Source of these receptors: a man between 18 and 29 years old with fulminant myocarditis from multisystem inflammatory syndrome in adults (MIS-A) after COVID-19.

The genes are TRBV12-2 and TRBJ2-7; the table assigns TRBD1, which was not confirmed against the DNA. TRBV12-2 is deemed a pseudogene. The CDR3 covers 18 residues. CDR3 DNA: TGTGCAAGTCGCTACTCCTACGATGTGGGACAGATCTCCTACGAGCAGTACTTC. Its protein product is CASRYSYDVGQISYEQYF.

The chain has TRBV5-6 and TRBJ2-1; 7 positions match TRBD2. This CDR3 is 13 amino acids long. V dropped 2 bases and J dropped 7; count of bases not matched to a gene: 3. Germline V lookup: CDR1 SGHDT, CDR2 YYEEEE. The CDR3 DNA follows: TGTGCCAGCAGCTTATGGGAGGGGAATGAGCAGTTCTTC. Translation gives CASSLWEGNEQFF.

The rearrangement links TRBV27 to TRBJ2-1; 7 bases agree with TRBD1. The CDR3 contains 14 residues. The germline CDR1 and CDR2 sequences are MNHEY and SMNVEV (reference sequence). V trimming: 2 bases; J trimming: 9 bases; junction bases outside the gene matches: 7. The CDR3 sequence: CASSLREGATEQFF. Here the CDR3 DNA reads TGTGCCAGCAGTTTAAGAGAGGGGGCGACTGAGCAGTTCTTC.

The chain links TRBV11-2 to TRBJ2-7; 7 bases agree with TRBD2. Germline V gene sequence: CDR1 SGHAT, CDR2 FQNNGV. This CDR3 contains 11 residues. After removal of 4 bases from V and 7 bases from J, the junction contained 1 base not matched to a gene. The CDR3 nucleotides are TGTGCCAGCAGCTGGGGGGGAGAGCAGTACTTC. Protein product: CASSWGGEQYF. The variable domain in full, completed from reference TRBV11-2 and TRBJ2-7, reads EAGVAQSPRYKIIEKRQSVAFWCNPISGHATLYWYQQILGQGPKLLIQFQNNGVVDDSQLPKDRFSAERLKGVDSTLKIQPAKLEDSAVYLCASSWGGEQYFGPGTRLTVT.

The CDR3 loop reads CASSTPNSAWQPQHF. CDR3 bases: TGTGCCAGTAGTACCCCTAACAGTGCTTGGCAGCCCCAGCATTTT. V gene TRBV19 combines with J gene TRBJ1-5; D unclear. This CDR3 comprises 15 residues. Germline CDR1 LNHDA, CDR2 SQIVND (reference sequence). V was cut by 4 bases and J by 7 bases, with 17 bases left in between.

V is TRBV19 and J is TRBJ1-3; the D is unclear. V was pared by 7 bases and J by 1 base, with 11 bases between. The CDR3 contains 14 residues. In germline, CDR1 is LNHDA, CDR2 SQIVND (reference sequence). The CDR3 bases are TGTGCCAGTATCTCTGGAGCGTCTGGAAACACCATATATTTT. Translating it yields CASISGASGNTIYF. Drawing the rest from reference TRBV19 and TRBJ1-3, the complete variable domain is DGGITQSPKYLFRKEGQNVTLSCEQNLNHDAMYWYRQDPGQGLRLIYYSQIVNDFQKGDIAEGYSVSREKKESFPLTVTSAQKNPTAFYLCASISGASGNTIYFGEGSWLTVV.

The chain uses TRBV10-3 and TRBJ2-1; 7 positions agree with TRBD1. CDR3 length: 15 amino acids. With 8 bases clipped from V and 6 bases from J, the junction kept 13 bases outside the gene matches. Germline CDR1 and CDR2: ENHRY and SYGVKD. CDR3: CAIGTDERRINEQFF. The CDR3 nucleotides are TGTGCCATCGGGACAGACGAGCGGCGGATCAATGAGCAGTTCTTC.

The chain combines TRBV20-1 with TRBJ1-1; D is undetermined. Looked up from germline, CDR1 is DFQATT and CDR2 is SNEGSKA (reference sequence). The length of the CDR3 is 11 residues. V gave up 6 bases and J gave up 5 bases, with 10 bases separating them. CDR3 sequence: CSAPWRTEAFF. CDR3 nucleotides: TGCAGTGCCCCCTGGAGGACTGAAGCTTTCTTT.

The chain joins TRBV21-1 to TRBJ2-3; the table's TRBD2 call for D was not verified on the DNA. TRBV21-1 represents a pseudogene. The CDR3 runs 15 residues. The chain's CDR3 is CASSFRGSLADTQYF. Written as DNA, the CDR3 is TGTGCCAGCAGCTTCCGCGGGAGTCTCGCAGATACGCAGTATTTT.

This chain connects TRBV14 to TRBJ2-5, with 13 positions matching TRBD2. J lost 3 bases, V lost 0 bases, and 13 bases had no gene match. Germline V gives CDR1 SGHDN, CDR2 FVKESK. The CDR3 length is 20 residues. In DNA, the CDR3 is TGTGCCAGCAGCCAAGAGAGTAGGAGCCTCGGGACTAGCGGGGAAGAGACCCAGTACTTC. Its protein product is CASSQESRSLGTSGEETQYF.

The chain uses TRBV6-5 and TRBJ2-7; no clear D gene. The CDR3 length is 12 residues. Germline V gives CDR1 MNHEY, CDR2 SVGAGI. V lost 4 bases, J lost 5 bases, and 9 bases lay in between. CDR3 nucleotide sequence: TGTGCCAGCAGTTGGACGGTAAACGAGCAGTACTTC. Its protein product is CASSWTVNEQYF.

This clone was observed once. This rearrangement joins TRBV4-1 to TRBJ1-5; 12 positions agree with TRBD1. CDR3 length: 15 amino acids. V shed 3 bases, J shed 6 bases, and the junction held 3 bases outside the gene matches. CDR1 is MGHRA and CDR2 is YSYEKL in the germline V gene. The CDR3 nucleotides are TGCGCCAGCAGCCACGGGACAGGGGGCGGTCAGCCCCAGCATTTT. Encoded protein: CASSHGTGGGQPQHF.

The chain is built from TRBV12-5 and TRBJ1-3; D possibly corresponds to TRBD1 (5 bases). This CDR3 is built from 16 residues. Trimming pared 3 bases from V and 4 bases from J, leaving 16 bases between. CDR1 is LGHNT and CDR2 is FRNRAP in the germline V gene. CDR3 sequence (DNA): TGTGCTAGTGGTTTCGCCGCGGGAGGGACGGGAAACACCATATATTTT. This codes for CASGFAAGGTGNTIYF.

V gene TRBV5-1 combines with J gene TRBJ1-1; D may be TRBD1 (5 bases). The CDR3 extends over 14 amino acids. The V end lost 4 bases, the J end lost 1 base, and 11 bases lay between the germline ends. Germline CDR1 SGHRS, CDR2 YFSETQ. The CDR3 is CASSGLGRNTEAFF. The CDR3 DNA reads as TGCGCCAGCAGCGGCCTGGGACGGAACACTGAAGCTTTCTTT.

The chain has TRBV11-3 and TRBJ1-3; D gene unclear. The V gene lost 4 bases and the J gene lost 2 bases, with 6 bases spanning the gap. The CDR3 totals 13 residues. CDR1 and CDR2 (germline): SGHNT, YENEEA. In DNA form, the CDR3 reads TGTGCCAGCAGCTCGCTACCTGGAAACACCATATATTTT. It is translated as CASSSLPGNTIYF.

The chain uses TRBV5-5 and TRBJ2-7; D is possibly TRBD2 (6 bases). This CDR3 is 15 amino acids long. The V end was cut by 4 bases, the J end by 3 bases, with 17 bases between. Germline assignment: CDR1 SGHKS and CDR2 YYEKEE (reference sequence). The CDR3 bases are TGTGCCAGCAGCCAACCGGGACTGGGAAACTACGAGCAGTACTTC. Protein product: CASSQPGLGNYEQYF. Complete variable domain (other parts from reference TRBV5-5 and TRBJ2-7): DAGVTQSPTHLIKTRGQQVTLRCSPISGHKSVSWYQQVLGQGPQFIFQYYEKEERGRGNFPDRFSARQFPNYSSELNVNALLLGDSALYLCASSQPGLGNYEQYFGPGTRLTVT.

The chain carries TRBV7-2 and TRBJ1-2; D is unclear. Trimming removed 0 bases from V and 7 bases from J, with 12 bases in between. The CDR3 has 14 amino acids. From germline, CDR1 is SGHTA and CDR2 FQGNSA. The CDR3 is CASSLAEGLSGYTF. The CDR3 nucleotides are TGTGCCAGCAGCTTAGCGGAGGGCTTAAGTGGCTACACCTTC.

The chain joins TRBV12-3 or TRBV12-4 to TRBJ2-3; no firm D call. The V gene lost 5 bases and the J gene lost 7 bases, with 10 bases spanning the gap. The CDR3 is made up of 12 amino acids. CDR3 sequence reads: CASSGNANTQYF. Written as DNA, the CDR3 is TGTGCCAGCAGTGGGAACGCAAATACGCAGTATTTT.

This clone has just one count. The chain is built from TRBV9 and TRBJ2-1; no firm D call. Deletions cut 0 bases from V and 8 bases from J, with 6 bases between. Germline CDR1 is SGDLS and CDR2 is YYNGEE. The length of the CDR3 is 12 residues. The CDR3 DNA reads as TGTGCCAGCAGCGTAGGACGAGATGAGCAGTTCTTC. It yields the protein CASSVGRDEQFF.

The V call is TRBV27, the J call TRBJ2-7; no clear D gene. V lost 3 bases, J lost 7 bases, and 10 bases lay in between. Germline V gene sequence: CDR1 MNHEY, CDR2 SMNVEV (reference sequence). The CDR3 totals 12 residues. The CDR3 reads CASSLAWREQYF. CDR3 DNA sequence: TGTGCCAGCAGTTTGGCATGGCGGGAGCAGTACTTC.

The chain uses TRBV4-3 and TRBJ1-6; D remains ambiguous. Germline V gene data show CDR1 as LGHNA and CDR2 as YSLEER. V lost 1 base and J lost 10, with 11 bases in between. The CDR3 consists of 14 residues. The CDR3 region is CASSQVGGESPLHF. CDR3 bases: TGCGCCAGCAGCCAAGTCGGAGGAGAATCACCCCTCCACTTT.

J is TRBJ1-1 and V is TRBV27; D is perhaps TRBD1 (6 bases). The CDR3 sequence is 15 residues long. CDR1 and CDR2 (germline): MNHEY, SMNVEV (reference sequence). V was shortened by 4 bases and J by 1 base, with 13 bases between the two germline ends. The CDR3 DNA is TGTGCCAGCAGTTCCAGGGGTTGGGGGAACACTGAAGCTTTCTTT. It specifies CASSSRGWGNTEAFF.

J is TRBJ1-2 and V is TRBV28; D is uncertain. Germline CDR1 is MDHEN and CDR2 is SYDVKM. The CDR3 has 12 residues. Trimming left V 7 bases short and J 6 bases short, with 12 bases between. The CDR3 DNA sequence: TGTGCCAGCACCACTCAGGATGATGGCTACACCTTC. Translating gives CASTTQDDGYTF.

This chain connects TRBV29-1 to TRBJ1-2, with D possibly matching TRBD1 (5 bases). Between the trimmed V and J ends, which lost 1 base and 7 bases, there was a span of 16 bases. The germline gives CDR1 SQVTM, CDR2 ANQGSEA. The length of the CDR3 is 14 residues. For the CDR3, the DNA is TGCAGCGTTGAAGGTCAGAGGGGAGAAGGTGGCTACACCTTC. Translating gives CSVEGQRGEGGYTF.